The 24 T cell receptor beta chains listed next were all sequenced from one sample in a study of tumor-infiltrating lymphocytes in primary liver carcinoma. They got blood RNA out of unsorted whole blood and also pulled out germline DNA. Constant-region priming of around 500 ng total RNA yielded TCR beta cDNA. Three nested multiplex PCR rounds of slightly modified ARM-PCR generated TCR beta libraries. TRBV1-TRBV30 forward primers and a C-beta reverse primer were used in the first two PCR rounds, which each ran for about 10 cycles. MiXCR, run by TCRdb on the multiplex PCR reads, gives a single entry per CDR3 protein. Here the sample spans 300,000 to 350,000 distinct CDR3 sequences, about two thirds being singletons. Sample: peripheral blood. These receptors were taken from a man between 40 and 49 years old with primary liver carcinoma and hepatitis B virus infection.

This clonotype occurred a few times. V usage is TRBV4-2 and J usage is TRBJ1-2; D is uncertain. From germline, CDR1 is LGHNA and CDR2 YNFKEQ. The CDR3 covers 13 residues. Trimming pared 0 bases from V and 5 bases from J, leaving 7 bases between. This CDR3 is CASSQEVVYGYTF. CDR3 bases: TGTGCCAGCAGCCAAGAGGTGGTGTATGGCTACACCTTC.

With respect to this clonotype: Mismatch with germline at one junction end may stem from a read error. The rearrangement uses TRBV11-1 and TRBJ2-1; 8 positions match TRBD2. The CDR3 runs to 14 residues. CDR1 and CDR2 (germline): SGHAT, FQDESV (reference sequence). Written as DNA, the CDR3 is TGTGTCAGCAGCTTTGCGGGGGGAAGCAATGAGCAGTTCTTC. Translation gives CVSSFAGGSNEQFF.

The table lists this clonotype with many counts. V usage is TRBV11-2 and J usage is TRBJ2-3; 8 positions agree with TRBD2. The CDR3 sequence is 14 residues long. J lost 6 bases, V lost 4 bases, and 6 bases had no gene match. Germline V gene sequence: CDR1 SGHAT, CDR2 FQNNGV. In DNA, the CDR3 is TGTGCCAGCAGCTCCCGGGGGGGGGTGGATACGCAGTATTTT. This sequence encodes CASSSRGGVDTQYF. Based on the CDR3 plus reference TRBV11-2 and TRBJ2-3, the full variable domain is EAGVAQSPRYKIIEKRQSVAFWCNPISGHATLYWYQQILGQGPKLLIQFQNNGVVDDSQLPKDRFSAERLKGVDSTLKIQPAKLEDSAVYLCASSSRGGVDTQYFGPGTRLTVL.

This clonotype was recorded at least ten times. As DNA, the CDR3 is TGTGCCAGCAGTGAAATGGGCCGGGTTAACTATGGCTACACCTTC. Residues: CASSEMGRVNYGYTF. The V gene is TRBV6-1, the J gene TRBJ1-2; D call uncertain. Germline loops: CDR1 MNHNS, CDR2 SASEGT. The CDR3 contains 15 residues. The ends were cut back, 2 bases at V and 1 base at J, with 11 bases in the middle.

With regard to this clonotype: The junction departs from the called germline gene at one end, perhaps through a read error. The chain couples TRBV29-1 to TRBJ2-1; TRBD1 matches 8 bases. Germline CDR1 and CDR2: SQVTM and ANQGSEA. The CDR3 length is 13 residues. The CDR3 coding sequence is TGCAGCGTTGAAGATGTCGGACAGGGTAGGCAGTTCTTT. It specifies CSVEDVGQGRQFF.

The chain's CDR3 is CSDMNSGETQYF. In DNA, the CDR3 is TGCAGCGATATGAACAGTGGAGAGACCCAGTACTTC. This chain uses TRBV29-1 with TRBJ2-5; D not certain. Germline values: CDR1 SQVTM, CDR2 ANQGSEA. This CDR3 region has 12 residues. Trimming pared 7 bases from V and 4 bases from J, leaving 13 bases between.

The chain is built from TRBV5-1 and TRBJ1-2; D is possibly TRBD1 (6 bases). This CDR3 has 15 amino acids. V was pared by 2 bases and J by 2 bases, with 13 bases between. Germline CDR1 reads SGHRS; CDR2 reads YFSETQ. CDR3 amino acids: CASSFDGGNNYGYTF. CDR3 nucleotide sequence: TGCGCCAGCAGCTTTGATGGGGGCAACAACTATGGCTACACCTTC.

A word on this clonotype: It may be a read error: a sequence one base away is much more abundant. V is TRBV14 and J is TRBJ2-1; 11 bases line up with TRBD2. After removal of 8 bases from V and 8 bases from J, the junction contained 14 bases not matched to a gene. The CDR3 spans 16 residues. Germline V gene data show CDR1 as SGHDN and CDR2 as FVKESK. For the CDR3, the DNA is TGTGCCAGCTGTCAGCTTAGCGGGAGGGATTCTGATGAGCAGTTCTTC. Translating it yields CASCQLSGRDSDEQFF.

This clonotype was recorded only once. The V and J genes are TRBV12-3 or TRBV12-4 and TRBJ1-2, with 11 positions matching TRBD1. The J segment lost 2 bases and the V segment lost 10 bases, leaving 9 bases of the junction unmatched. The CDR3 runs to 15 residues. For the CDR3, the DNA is TGTGCCAATAACCTCGGACAGGGGGCAAACTATGGCTACACCTTC. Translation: CANNLGQGANYGYTF.

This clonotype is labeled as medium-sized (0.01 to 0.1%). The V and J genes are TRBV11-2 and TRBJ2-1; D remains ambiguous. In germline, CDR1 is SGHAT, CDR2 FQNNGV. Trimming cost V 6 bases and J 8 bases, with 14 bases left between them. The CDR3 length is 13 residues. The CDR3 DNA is TGTGCCAGCAGTTTATGGGCTCGTGATGAGCAGTTCTTC. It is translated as CASSLWARDEQFF.

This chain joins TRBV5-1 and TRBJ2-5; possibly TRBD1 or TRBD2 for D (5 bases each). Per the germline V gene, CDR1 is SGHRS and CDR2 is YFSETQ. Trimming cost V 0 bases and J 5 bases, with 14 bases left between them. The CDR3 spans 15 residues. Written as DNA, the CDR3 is TGCGCCAGCAGCTTGGAATTGGGGGAGTTTGAGACCCAGTACTTC. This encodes CASSLELGEFETQYF.

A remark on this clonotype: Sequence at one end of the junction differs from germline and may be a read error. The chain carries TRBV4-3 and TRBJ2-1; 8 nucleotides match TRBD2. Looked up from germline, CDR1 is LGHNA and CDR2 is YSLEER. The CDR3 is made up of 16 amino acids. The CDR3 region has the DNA TGCGCCAGCAGCCAGAGCGCACTAGCGGAGGGCAATGAGCAGCTCTTT. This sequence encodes CASSQSALAEGNEQLF.

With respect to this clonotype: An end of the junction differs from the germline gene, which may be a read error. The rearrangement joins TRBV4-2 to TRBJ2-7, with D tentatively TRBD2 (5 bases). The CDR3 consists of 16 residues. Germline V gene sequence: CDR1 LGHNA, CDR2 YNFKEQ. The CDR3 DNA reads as TGTGCCAGTAGCCAAGTAGACGGTCCGGACTCCTACAAGCAGTACTTC. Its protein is CASSQVDGPDSYKQYF.

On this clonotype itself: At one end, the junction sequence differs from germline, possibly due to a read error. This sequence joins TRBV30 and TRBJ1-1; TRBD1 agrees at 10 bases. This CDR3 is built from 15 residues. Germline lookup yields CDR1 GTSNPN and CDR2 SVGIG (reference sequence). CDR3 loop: CAWRIPGASRDRGLF. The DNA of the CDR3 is TGTGCCTGGAGGATCCCTGGAGCGTCCCGGGACAGGGGACTCTTT.

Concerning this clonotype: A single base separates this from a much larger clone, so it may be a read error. For the CDR3, the DNA is TGTGCCAGCAGATTAACCGGGGGGCTCTACGAGCAGTACTTC. Amino acid sequence: CASRLTGGLYEQYF. The chain couples TRBV28 to TRBJ2-7; maybe TRBD2 (7 bases). Trimming shortened V by 6 bases and J by 3 bases, and 15 bases separated the two germline ends. Germline values: CDR1 MDHEN, CDR2 SYDVKM. This CDR3 comprises 14 residues. The full variable domain, its missing parts supplied by reference TRBV28 and TRBJ2-7, is DVKVTQSSRYLVKRTGEKVFLECVQDMDHENMFWYRQDPGLGLRLIYFSYDVKMKEKGDIPEGYSVSREKKERFSLILESASTNQTSMYLCASRLTGGLYEQYFGPGTRLTVT.

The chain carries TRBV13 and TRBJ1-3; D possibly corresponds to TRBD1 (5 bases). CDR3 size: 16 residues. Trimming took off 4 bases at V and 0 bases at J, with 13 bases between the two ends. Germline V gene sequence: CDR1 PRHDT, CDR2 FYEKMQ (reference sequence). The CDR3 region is CASSSRDRSSGNTIYF. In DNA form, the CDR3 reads TGTGCCAGCAGCTCCCGGGACCGGAGCTCTGGAAACACCATATATTTT.

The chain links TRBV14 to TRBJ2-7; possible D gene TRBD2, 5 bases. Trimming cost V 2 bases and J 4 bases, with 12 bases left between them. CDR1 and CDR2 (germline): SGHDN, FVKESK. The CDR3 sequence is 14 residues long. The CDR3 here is CASSQIRSGYEQYF. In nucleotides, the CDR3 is TGTGCCAGCAGCCAAATAAGGTCGGGATACGAGCAGTACTTC.

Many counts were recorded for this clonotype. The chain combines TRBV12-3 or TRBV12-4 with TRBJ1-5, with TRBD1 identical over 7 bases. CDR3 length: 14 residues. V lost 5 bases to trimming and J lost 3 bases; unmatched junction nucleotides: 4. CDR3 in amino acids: CASSHTGDNQPQHF. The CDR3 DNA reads TGTGCCAGCAGTCATACAGGGGACAATCAGCCCCAGCATTTT.

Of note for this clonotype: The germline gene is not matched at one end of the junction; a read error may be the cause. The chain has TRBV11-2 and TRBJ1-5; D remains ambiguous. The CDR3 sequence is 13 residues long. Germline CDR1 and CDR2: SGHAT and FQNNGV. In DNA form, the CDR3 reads TGTGCCAGTACAGTGGGTGGCAATCAGGCCCAGAATTTT. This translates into CASTVGGNQAQNF.

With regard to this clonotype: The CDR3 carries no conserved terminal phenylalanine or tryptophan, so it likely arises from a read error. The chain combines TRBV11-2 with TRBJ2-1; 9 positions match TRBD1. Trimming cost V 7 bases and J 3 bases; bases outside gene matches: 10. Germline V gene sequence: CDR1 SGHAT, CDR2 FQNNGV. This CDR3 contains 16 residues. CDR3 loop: CASTKTGQGNYNEQFI. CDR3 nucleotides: TGTGCCAGCACTAAGACGGGACAGGGAAACTACAATGAGCAGTTCATC.

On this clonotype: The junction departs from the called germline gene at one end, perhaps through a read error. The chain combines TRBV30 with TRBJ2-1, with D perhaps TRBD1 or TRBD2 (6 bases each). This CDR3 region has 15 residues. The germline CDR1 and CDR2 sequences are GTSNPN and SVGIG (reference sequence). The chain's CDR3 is CTWRGTGTTYNEQFF. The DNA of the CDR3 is TGTACCTGGAGGGGGACCGGGACCACCTACAATGAGCAGTTCTTC.

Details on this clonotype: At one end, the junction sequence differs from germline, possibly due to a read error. The CDR3 region has the DNA TGTGCCAGCAGCTTCCTACTAGCGGAACACACAGATACGCAGTGTTTT. Encoded protein: CASSFLLAEHTDTQCF. The chain has TRBV11-2 and TRBJ2-3; TRBD2 agrees at 8 bases. The CDR3 runs to 16 residues. From germline, CDR1 is SGHAT and CDR2 FQNNGV. Full variable domain (outside the CDR3, taken from reference TRBV11-2 and TRBJ2-3): EAGVAQSPRYKIIEKRQSVAFWCNPISGHATLYWYQQILGQGPKLLIQFQNNGVVDDSQLPKDRFSAERLKGVDSTLKIQPAKLEDSAVYLCASSFLLAEHTDTQCFGPGTRLTVL.

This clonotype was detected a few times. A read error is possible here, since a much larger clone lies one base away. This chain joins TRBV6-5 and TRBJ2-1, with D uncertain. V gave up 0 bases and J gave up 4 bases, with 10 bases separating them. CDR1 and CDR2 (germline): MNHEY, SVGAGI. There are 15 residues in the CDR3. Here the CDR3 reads CASSYSSLRYNEQFF. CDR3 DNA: TGTGCCAGCAGTTACTCGAGCCTCAGGTACAATGAGCAGTTCTTC.

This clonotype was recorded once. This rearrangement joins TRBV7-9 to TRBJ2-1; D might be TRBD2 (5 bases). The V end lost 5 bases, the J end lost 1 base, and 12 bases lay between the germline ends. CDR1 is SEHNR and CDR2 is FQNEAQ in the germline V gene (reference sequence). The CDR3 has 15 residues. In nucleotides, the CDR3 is TGTGCCAGCAGCCTGAGCGGTCCGTCCTACAATGAGCAGTTCTTC. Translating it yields CASSLSGPSYNEQFF.